Listed below are T cell receptor beta chains from one sample, sequenced in a study of radiotherapy plus CTLA-4 blockade in lung cancer. Generated by immunoSEQ multiplex PCR, the TCRdb table keeps only in-frame clones and is missing some. The sample comprises around 90,000 clones, about four fifths of which are singletons, and more than 0.75% rests with the top ten. Specimen: peripheral blood, collected from a patient treated with radiotherapy plus ipilimumab. All receptors come from a human donor with non-small cell lung cancer who had stable disease on radiotherapy plus ipilimumab. The conserved cysteine and the conserved F or W are not part of the CDR3 here. Clone size is given for some rows only: seen once, a few or many times, or a class if the clone is expanded.

v_call clone_size cdr3_aa
TRBV5-4 - ASSPATSTDTQY
TRBV27 - ASSSLSGGAYEQY
TRBV6-6 - ASTPGSYSNQPQH
TRBV18 many ASSLGQKNSPLH
TRBV7-3 - ASSLTKATEAF
TRBV5-1 - ASSFRGGGLNNEQF
TRBV28 - ASSPTVPAAGELF
TRBV5-1 - ASSEQGARNTEAF
TRBV6-1 few ASSEMTGLNYGYT
TRBV5-1 - ASRLDPGSTGELF
TRBV5-4 - ASSLPGANYGYT
TRBV28 - ASTFGPPREKLF
TRBV5-5 - ASTLDSSNEQF
TRBV19 - ASSTEWTVTDTQY
TRBV7-9 - ASSLRKGQSNEKLF
TRBV27 - ASSLAMGGGRLYEQY
TRBV19 few ASSGTGASRGYT
TRBV5-1 once ASSLGGGEGEQY
TRBV4-2 - ASRPEQRGGGTQY
TRBV28 - ASSMVGIKFYEQY
TRBV14 once ASSQGLGLTSTDTQY
TRBV9 - ASSVSPGTGELF
TRBV7-9 - ASSFKD
TRBV5-1 few ASSLGGSSTEAF
TRBV5-4 - ASSRTGTYNSPLH
TRBV5-1 - ASSFPGTGGLSYNEQF
TRBV30 once AWSSGPPISNYEQY
TRBV7-9 - ASSLEGKSNEQF
TRBV5-1 - ASSSRQPTEAF
TRBV9 - ASSVEAEQF